This passage covers 22 T cell receptor beta chains from one sample sequenced in a study of blood T cell repertoires in COVID-19. TCRdb keeps only in-frame clones here, not all; method: immunoSEQ multiplex PCR. The sample includes roughly 310,000 clones, approximately 91% of them seen just once. Sequencing used PBMCs or T cells enriched from blood (not recorded which). The receptor source for this set is a woman between 35 and 50 years old who had recovered from COVID-19.

The chain combines TRBV7-8 with TRBJ1-1, with D perhaps matching TRBD1 (6 bases). Trimming pared 6 bases from V and 10 bases from J, leaving 15 bases between. CDR3 length equals 12 residues. The germline gives CDR1 SGHVS, CDR2 FQNEAQ. As DNA, the CDR3 is TGTGCCAGCAGGGGTACAGGGAGCGCAGCTTTCTTT. It specifies CASRGTGSAAFF.

The J gene is TRBJ2-3, the V gene TRBV7-2; 14 bases line up with TRBD2. This CDR3 comprises 15 residues. CDR1 SGHTA and CDR2 FQGNSA come from the germline V gene. The V and J ends lost 7 bases and 4 bases, in that order; junction bases with no gene match: 4. CDR3 DNA: TGTGCCAGCACCAGGACTAGCGGGAGGTCAGATACGCAGTATTTT. Its translation: CASTRTSGRSDTQYF.

The CDR3, as DNA: TGCGCCAGCAGCCTAGCGGGCGATAACACCGGGGAGCTGTTTTTT. Amino acid sequence: CASSLAGDNTGELFF. The J gene is TRBJ2-2, the V gene TRBV4-1; 7 bases line up with TRBD2. Per the germline V gene, CDR1 is MGHRA and CDR2 is YSYEKL. This CDR3 has 15 amino acids. V trimming: 4 bases; J trimming: 2 bases; junction bases outside the gene matches: 4.

The chain joins TRBV6-6 to TRBJ2-1; tentative D call: TRBD2 (6 bases). CDR3 size: 13 residues. Between the trimmed V and J ends, which lost 10 bases and 10 bases, there was a span of 20 bases. CDR1 is MNHNY, CDR2 SVGAGI, per germline (reference sequence). CDR3 sequence reads: CATTPGTLLEQFF. The CDR3 DNA sequence: TGTGCCACCACCCCCGGGACTTTGTTAGAGCAGTTCTTC.

This clone was observed a few times. This chain connects TRBV7-2 to TRBJ1-5, with D tentatively TRBD1 (5 bases). Trimming removed 2 bases from V and 5 bases from J, with 7 bases in between. CDR3 length: 13 amino acids. From germline, CDR1 is SGHTA and CDR2 FQGNSA. CDR3 amino acids: CASSLTGDQPQHF. In DNA form, the CDR3 reads TGTGCCAGCAGCTTAACAGGCGATCAGCCCCAGCATTTT.

The J gene is TRBJ1-1, the V gene TRBV2; 7 bases are shared with TRBD1. CDR1 is SNHLY, CDR2 FYNNEI, per germline. With V trimmed by 3 bases and J by 6 bases, 7 bases remained unmatched. The CDR3 has 14 amino acids. In DNA, the CDR3 is TGTGCCAGCAGTGAGAGGACAGGACATTCTGAAGCTTTCTTT. This encodes CASSERTGHSEAFF.

CDR3 residues: CAWTTGSWAEAFF. CDR3 bases: TGTGCCTGGACCACCGGGAGTTGGGCTGAAGCTTTCTTT. The chain employs TRBV30 and TRBJ1-1, with unresolved D. Germline CDR1 and CDR2: GTSNPN and SVGIG (reference sequence). V shed 4 bases and J shed 6 bases, with 15 bases lying between them. The CDR3 totals 13 residues.

The chain joins TRBV5-6 to TRBJ2-5; TRBD2 agrees at 7 bases. V lost 2 bases, J lost 5 bases, and 6 bases stayed unmatched. Germline CDR1 reads SGHDT; CDR2 reads YYEEEE. This CDR3 is built from 14 residues. The CDR3 DNA follows: TGTGCCAGCAGCTTATCGGGAGGATGGGAGACCCAGTACTTC. Amino acids: CASSLSGGWETQYF.

The rearrangement uses TRBV27 and TRBJ1-1, with TRBD1 as a possible D gene (5 bases). V gave up 3 bases and J gave up 2 bases, with 7 bases separating them. This CDR3 region has 13 residues. Germline CDR1 is MNHEY and CDR2 is SMNVEV (reference sequence). The DNA for the CDR3 is TGTGCCAGCAGTTTCAGGGAAAACACTGAAGCTTTCTTT. It specifies CASSFRENTEAFF.

The chain combines TRBV5-1 with TRBJ2-1, with 7 bases fitting TRBD2. This CDR3 spans 15 amino acids. Per the germline V gene, CDR1 is SGHRS and CDR2 is YFSETQ. The junction had 6 bases not matched to a gene; V was cut back by 2 bases and J by 4 bases. DNA of the CDR3: TGCGCCAGCAGCTTCTCTAGCGGAGCATACAATGAGCAGTTCTTC. It translates to CASSFSSGAYNEQFF.

This clone was counted once. This chain uses TRBV27 with TRBJ1-5; D remains ambiguous. The CDR3 is 15 amino acids. From germline, CDR1 is MNHEY and CDR2 SMNVEV (reference sequence). Trimming left V 4 bases short and J 0 bases short, with 10 bases between. CDR3 residues: CASSSPRDSNQPQHF. Here the CDR3 DNA reads TGTGCCAGCAGTTCCCCAAGAGATAGCAATCAGCCCCAGCATTTT.

The rearrangement links TRBV18 to TRBJ2-7, with a possible D match to TRBD1 (5 bases). CDR3 size: 12 residues. The ends were cut back, 6 bases at V and 4 bases at J, with 10 bases in the middle. The germline gives CDR1 KGHSH, CDR2 LQKENI. In nucleotides, the CDR3 is TGTGCCAGCTCTCGCGGACAATACGAGCAGTACTTC. It is translated as CASSRGQYEQYF.

In its sample, this clone was seen a few times. The J gene is TRBJ2-2, the V gene TRBV9; 12 nucleotides agree with TRBD1. V gave up 2 bases and J gave up 6 bases; unmatched junction bases: 5. Germline assignment: CDR1 SGDLS and CDR2 YYNGEE. The CDR3 is made up of 16 amino acids. The DNA of the CDR3 is TGTGCCAGCAGCGTTTCCGGGACAGGGGGCTCCGGGGAGCTGTTTTTT. It codes for CASSVSGTGGSGELFF.

The chain uses TRBV7-3 and TRBJ1-1, with D tentatively TRBD1 (5 bases). CDR3 size: 14 residues. Trimming stripped 5 bases from V and 5 bases from J, with 15 bases between. Germline CDR1 SGHTA, CDR2 FQGTGA. CDR3 sequence (DNA): TGTGCCAGCAGCCGTTCCCCCGGGACTACTGAAGCTTTCTTT. This sequence encodes CASSRSPGTTEAFF.

The chain recombines TRBV6-2 or TRBV6-3 with TRBJ2-5, with D uncertain. The ends were cut back, 2 bases at V and 5 bases at J, with 6 bases in the middle. Germline V gives CDR1 MNHEY, CDR2 SVGEGT. There are 12 residues in the CDR3. The DNA for the CDR3 is TGTGCCAGCAGTTACACCAGGGAGACCCAGTACTTC. Translating gives CASSYTRETQYF.

The chain is built from TRBV5-5 and TRBJ2-7; 8 nucleotides line up with TRBD2. CDR3 length equals 15 residues. Germline V lookup: CDR1 SGHKS, CDR2 YYEKEE (reference sequence). J lost 1 base, V lost 3 bases, and 6 bases had no gene match. The CDR3 loop is CASSSGGARSYEQYF. CDR3 bases: TGTGCCAGCAGCTCCGGGGGGGCCAGATCCTACGAGCAGTACTTC. Full variable domain (remainder filled in from reference TRBV5-5 and TRBJ2-7): DAGVTQSPTHLIKTRGQQVTLRCSPISGHKSVSWYQQVLGQGPQFIFQYYEKEERGRGNFPDRFSARQFPNYSSELNVNALLLGDSALYLCASSSGGARSYEQYFGPGTRLTVT.

This clone was detected only once. V gene TRBV5-4 combines with J gene TRBJ2-1, with D unclear. This CDR3 is 16 amino acids long. Germline CDR1 reads SGHNT; CDR2 reads YYREEE (reference sequence). V was trimmed by 0 bases and J by 6 bases, leaving 16 bases between them. The chain's CDR3 is CASSLDPSPSGNEQFF. CDR3 bases: TGTGCCAGCAGCTTGGATCCTTCCCCCTCCGGCAATGAGCAGTTCTTC.

The CDR3: CASSQEATNAGQPQHF. CDR3 nucleotide sequence: TGCGCCAGCAGCCAAGAAGCGACAAATGCGGGTCAGCCCCAGCATTTT. This chain connects TRBV4-1 to TRBJ1-5; D gene uncertain. The V gene lost 0 bases and the J gene lost 6 bases, with 15 bases spanning the gap. There are 16 residues in the CDR3. Germline values: CDR1 MGHRA, CDR2 YSYEKL.

The chain combines TRBV11-3 with TRBJ2-2; D is ambiguous. Germline V lookup: CDR1 SGHNT, CDR2 YENEEA. This CDR3 comprises 16 residues. Trimming cost V 1 base and J 0 bases, with 9 bases left between them. The CDR3 region is CASSLAPGPNTGELFF. CDR3 nucleotides: TGTGCCAGCAGCTTAGCTCCAGGCCCGAACACCGGGGAGCTGTTTTTT.

The chain joins TRBV19 to TRBJ2-1; 10 nucleotides line up with TRBD2. The CDR3 loop spans 15 amino acids. The trim removed 3 bases at V and 7 bases at J, leaving 6 bases unmatched. From germline, CDR1 is LNHDA and CDR2 SQIVND (reference sequence). This chain's CDR3 is CASSMGLAGENEQFF. The CDR3 nucleotides read TGTGCCAGTAGTATGGGCCTAGCGGGGGAGAATGAGCAGTTCTTC.

The sample holds one count of this clone. This chain joins TRBV23-1 and TRBJ1-2, with 8 positions matching TRBD1. TRBV23-1 qualifies as an ORF whose function is uncertain. The V segment lost 1 base and the J segment 4 bases; nucleotides outside the gene matches: 11. The CDR3 has 17 amino acids. This CDR3 is CASSQWTGPESRYGYTF. The CDR3 DNA is TGCGCCAGCAGTCAATGGACAGGGCCAGAGTCCCGCTATGGCTACACCTTC.

The chain uses TRBV19 and TRBJ2-7; 7 nucleotides agree with TRBD1. V shed 7 bases and J 0 bases; nucleotides not matched to a gene: 6. This CDR3 has 14 amino acids. Germline V lookup: CDR1 LNHDA, CDR2 SQIVND (reference sequence). The CDR3 bases are TGTGCCAGTAATACAGGGGTGAACTCCTACGAGCAGTACTTC. Translation: CASNTGVNSYEQYF.